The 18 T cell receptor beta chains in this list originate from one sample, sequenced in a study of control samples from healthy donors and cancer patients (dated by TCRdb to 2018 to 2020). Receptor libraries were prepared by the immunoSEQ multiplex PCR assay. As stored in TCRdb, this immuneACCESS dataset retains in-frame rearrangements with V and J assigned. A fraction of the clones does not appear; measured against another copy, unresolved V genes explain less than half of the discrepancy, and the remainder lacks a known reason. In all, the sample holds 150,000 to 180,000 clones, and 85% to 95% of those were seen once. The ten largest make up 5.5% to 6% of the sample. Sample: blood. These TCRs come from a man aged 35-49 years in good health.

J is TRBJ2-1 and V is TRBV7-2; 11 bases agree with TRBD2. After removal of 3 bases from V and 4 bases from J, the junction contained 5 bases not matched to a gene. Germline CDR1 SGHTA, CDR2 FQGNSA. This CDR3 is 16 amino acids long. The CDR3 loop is CASSFGLAGDYNEQFF. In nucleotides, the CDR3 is TGTGCCAGCAGCTTCGGACTAGCGGGTGATTACAATGAGCAGTTCTTC.

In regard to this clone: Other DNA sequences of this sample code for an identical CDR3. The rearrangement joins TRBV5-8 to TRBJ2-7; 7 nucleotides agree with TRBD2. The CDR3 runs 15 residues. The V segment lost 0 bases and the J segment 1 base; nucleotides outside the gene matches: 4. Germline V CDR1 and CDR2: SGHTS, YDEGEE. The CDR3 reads CASSLVAGESYEQYF. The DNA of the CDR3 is TGTGCCAGCAGCTTGGTTGCGGGGGAGTCCTACGAGCAGTACTTC.

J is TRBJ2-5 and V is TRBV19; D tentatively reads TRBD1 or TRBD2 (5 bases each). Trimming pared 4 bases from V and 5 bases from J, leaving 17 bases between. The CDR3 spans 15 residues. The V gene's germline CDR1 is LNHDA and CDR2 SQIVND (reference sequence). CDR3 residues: CASSTTRGRGETQYF. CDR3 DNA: TGTGCCAGTAGTACCACGAGGGGACGTGGGGAGACCCAGTACTTC.

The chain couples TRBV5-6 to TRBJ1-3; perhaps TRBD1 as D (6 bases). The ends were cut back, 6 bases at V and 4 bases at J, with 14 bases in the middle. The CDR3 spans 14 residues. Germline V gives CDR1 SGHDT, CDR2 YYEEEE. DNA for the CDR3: TGTGCCAGCACCCCCCGGGGGGCGGGAAACACCATATATTTT. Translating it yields CASTPRGAGNTIYF.

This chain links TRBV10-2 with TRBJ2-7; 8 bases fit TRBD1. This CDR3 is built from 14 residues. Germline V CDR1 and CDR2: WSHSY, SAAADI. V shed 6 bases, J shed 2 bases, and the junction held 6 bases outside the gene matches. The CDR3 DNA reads TGCGCCAGCAGCTACGGGACAGGAGCCTACGAGCAGTACTTC. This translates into CASSYGTGAYEQYF.

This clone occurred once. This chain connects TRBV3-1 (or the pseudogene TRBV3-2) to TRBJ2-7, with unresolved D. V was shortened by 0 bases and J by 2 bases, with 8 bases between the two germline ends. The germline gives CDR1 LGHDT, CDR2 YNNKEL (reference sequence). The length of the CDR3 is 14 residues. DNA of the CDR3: TGTGCCAGCAGCCAAGAAGGCAGAGCCTACGAGCAGTACTTC. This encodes CASSQEGRAYEQYF.

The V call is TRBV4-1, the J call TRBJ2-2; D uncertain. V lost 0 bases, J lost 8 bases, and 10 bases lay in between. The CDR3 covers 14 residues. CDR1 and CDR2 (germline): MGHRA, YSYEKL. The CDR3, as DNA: TGCGCCAGCAGCCAAGAGGCAACGCCGGGGGAGCTGTTTTTT. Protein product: CASSQEATPGELFF.

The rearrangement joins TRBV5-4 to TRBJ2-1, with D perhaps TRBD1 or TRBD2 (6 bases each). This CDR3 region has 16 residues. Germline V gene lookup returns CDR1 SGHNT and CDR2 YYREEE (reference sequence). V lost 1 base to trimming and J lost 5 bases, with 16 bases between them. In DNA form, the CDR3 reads TGTGCCAGCAGCTTGCGACGGGGGCCCATCGACAATGAGCAGTTCTTC. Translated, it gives CASSLRRGPIDNEQFF.

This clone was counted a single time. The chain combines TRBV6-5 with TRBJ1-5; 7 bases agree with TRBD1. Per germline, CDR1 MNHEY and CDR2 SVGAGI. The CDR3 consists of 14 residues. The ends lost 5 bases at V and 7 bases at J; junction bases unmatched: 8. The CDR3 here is CASSNRDSHQPQHF. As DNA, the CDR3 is TGTGCCAGCAGTAACCGGGACAGTCACCAGCCCCAGCATTTT.

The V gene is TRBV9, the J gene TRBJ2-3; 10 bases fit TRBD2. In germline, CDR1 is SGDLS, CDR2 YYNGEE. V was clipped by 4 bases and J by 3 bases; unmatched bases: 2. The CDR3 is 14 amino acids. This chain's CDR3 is CASSSGGATDTQYF. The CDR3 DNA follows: TGTGCCAGCAGCAGCGGGGGGGCAACAGATACGCAGTATTTT. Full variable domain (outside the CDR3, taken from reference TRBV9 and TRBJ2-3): DSGVTQTPKHLITATGQRVTLRCSPRSGDLSVYWYQQSLDQGLQFLIQYYNGEERAKGNILERFSAQQFPDLHSELNLSSLELGDSALYFCASSSGGATDTQYFGPGTRLTVL.

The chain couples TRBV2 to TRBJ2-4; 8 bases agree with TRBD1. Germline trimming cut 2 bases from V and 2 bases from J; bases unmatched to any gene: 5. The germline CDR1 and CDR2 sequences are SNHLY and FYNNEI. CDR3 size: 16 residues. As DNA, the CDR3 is TGTGCCAGCAGTGAATGGAGACAGGGGACCAAAAACATTCAGTACTTC. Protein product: CASSEWRQGTKNIQYF.

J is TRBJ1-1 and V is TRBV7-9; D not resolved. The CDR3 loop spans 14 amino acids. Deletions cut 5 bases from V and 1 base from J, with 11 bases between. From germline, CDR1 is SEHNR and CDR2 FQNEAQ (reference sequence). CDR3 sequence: CASSQSTENTEAFF. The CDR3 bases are TGTGCCAGCAGCCAAAGTACAGAGAACACTGAAGCTTTCTTT.

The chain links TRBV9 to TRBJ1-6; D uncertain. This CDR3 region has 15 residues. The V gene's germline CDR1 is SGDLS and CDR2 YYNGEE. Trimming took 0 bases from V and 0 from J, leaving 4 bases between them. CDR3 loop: CASSVGSSYNSPLHF. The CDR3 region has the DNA TGTGCCAGCAGCGTAGGGAGCTCCTATAATTCACCCCTCCACTTT.

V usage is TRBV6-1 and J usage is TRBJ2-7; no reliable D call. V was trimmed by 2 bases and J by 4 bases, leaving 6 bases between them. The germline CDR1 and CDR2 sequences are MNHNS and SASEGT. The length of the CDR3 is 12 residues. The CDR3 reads CASSERNYEQYF. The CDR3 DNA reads TGTGCCAGCAGTGAAAGGAATTACGAGCAGTACTTC.

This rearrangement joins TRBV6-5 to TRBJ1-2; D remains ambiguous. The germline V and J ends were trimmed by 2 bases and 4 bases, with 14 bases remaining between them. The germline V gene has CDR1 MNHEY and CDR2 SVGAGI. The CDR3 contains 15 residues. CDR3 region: CASSYVSNNPYGYTF. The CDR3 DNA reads TGTGCCAGCAGTTACGTCTCAAACAATCCCTATGGCTACACCTTC.

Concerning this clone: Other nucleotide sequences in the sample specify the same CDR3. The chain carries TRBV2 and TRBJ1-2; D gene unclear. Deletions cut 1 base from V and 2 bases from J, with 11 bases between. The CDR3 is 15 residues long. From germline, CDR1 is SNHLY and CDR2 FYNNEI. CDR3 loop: CASSEGDPRNYGYTF. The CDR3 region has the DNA TGTGCCAGCAGTGAAGGAGACCCAAGAAACTATGGCTACACCTTC.

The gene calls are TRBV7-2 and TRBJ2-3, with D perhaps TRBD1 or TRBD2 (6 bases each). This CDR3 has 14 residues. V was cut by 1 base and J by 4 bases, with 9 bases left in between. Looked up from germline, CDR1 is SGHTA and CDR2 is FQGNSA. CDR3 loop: CASSLVGGSDTQYF. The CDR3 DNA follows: TGTGCCAGCAGCTTAGTAGGGGGGTCAGATACGCAGTATTTT.

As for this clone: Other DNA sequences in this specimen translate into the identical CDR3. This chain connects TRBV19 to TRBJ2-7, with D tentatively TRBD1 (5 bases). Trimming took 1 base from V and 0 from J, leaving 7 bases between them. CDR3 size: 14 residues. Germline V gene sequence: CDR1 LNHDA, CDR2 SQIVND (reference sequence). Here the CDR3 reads CASSIGGSSYEQYF. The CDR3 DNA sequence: TGTGCCAGTAGTATAGGGGGCAGCTCCTACGAGCAGTACTTC.